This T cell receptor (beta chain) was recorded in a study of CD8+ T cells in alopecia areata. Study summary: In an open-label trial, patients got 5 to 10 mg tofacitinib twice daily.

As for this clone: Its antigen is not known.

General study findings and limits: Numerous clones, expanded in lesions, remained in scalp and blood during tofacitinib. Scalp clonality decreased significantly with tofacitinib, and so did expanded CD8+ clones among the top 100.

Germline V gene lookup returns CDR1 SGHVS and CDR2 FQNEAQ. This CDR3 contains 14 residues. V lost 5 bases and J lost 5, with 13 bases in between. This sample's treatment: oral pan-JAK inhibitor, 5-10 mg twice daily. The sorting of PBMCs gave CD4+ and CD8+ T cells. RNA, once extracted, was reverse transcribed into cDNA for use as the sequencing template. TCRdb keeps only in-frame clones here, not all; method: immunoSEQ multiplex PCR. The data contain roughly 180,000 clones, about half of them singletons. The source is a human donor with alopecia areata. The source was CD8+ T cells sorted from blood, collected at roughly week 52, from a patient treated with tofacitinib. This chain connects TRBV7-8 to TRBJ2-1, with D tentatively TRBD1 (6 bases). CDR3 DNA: TGTGCCAGCAGCCCGGACAGTTCTGACAATGAGCAGTTCTTC. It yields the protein CASSPDSSDNEQFF.